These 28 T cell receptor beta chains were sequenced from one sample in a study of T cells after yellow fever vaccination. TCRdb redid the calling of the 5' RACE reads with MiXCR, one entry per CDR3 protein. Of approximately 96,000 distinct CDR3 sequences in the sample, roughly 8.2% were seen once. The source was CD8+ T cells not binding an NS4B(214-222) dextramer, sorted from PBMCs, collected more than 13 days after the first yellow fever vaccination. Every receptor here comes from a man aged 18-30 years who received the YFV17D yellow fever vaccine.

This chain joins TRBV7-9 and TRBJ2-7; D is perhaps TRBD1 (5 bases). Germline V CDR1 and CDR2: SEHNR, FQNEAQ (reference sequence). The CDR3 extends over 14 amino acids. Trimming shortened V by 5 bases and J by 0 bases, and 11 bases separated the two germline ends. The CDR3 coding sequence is TGTGCCAGCAGCCAGACAGAACGCTCCTACGAGCAGTACTTC. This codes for CASSQTERSYEQYF.

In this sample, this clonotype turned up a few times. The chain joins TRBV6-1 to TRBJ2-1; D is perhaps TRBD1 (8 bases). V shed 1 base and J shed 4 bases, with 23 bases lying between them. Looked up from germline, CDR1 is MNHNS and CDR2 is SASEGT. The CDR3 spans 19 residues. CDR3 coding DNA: TGTGCCAGCAGTGAAGGAGGGTACAGGGGGATGGGGGGGTACAATGAGCAGTTCTTC. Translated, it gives CASSEGGYRGMGGYNEQFF.

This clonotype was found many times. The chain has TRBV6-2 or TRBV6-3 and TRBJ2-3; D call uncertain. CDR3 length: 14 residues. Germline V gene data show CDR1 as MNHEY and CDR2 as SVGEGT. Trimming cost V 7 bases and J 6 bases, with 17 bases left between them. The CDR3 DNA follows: TGTGCCAGCACCCACGACGTCATCCTTGATACGCAGTATTTT. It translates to CASTHDVILDTQYF.

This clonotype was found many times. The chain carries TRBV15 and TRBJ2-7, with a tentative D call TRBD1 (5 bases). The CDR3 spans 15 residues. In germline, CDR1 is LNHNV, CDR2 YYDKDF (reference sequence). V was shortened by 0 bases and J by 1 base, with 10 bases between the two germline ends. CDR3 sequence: CATSRDRVGSYEQYV. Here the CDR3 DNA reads TGTGCCACCAGCAGAGACAGGGTGGGGTCCTACGAGCAGTACGTC.

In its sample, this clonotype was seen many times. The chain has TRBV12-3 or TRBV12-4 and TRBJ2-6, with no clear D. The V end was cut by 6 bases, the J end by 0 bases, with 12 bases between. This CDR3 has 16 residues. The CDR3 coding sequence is TGTGCCAGCAGCCACAGCTCTTTCTCTGGGGCCAACGTCCTGACTTTC. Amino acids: CASSHSSFSGANVLTF.

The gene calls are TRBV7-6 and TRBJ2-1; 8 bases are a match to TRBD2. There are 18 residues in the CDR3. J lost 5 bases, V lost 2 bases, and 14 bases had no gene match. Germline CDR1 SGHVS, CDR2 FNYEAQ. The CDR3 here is CASSLLPGTRGLNNEQFF. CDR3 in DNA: TGTGCCAGCAGCTTATTGCCAGGGACTAGAGGGTTGAACAATGAGCAGTTCTTC.

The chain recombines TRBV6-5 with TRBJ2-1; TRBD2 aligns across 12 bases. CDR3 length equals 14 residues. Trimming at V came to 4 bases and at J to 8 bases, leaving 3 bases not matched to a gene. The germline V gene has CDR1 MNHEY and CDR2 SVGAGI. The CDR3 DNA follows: TGTGCCAGCAGTTTTCTAGCGGGGGGGCATGAGCAGTTCTTC. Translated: CASSFLAGGHEQFF.

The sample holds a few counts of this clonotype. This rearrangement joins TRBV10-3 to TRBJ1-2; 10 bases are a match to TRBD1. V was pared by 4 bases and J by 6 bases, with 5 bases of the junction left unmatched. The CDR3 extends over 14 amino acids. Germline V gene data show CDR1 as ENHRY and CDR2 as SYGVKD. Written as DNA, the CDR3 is TGTGCCATCAGTGCGGACAGGGGGAAAGATGGCTACACCTTC. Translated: CAISADRGKDGYTF.

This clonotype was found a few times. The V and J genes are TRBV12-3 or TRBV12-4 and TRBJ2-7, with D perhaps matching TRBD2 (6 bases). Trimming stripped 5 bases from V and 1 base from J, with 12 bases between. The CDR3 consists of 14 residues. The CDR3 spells CASSRGSRSYEQYF. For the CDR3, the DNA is TGTGCCAGCAGTCGGGGGTCGAGGTCCTACGAGCAGTACTTC.

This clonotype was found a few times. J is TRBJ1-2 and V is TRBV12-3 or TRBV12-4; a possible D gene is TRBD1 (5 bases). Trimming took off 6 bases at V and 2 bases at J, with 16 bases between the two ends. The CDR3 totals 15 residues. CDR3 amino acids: CASRGLQETNYGYTF. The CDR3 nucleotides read TGTGCCAGCAGGGGGTTACAGGAGACCAACTATGGCTACACCTTC.

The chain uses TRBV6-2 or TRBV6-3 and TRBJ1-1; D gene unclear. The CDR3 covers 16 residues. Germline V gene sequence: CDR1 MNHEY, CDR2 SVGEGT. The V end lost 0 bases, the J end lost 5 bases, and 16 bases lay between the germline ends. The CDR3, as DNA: TGTGCCAGCAGTTACTCCCTAGTTTCGACGGTAACTGAAGCTTTCTTT. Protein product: CASSYSLVSTVTEAFF.

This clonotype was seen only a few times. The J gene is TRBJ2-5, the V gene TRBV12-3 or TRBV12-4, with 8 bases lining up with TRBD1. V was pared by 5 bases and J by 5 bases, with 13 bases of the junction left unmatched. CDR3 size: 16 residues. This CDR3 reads CASSIPSRTGLETQYF. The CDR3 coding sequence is TGTGCCAGCAGTATCCCATCCCGGACAGGGTTGGAGACCCAGTACTTC.

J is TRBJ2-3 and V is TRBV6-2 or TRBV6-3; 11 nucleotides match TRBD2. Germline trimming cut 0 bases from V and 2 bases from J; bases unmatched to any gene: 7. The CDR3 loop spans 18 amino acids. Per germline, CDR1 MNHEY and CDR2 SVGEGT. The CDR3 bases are TGTGCCAGCAGTTACTCGATACTACTAGCGGGGGTCACAGATACGCAGTATTTT. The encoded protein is CASSYSILLAGVTDTQYF.

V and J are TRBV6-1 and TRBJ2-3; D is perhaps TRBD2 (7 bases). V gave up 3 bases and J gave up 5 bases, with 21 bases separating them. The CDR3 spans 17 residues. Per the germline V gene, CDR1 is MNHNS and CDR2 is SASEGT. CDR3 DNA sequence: TGTGCCAGCAGTGAGCGGTCACGGGGGGCTGCAATAGATACGCAGTATTTT. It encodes CASSERSRGAAIDTQYF.

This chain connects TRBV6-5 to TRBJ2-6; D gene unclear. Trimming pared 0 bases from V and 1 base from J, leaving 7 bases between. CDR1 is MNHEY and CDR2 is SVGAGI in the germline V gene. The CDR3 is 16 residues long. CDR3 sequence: CASSYSKGSGANVLTF. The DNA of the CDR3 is TGTGCCAGCAGTTACTCGAAAGGGTCTGGGGCCAACGTCCTGACTTTC.

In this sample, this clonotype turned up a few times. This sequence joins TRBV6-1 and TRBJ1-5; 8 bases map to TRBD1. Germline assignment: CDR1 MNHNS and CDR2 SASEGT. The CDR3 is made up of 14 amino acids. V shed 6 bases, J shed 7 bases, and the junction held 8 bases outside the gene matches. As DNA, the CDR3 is TGTGCCAGCAGCCCCCCAGGGGGCGGCCAGCCCCAGCATTTT. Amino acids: CASSPPGGGQPQHF.

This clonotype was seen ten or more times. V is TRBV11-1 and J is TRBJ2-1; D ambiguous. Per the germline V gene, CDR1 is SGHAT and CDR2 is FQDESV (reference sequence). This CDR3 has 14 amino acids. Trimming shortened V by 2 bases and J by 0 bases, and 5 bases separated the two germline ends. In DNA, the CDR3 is TGTGCCAGCAGCTTAAGTAGCTCCTACAATGAGCAGTTCTTC. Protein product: CASSLSSSYNEQFF. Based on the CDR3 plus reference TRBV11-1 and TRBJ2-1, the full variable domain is EAEVAQSPRYKITEKSQAVAFWCDPISGHATLYWYRQILGQGPELLVQFQDESVVDDSQLPKDRFSAERLKGVDSTLKIQPAELGDSAMYLCASSLSSSYNEQFFGPGTRLTVL.

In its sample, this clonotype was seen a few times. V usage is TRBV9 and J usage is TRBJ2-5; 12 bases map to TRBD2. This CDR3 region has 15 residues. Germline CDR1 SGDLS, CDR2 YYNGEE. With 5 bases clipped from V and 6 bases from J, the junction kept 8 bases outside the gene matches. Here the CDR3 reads CASSSSGGAWKTQYF. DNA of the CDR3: TGTGCCAGCAGTTCTAGCGGGGGGGCCTGGAAGACCCAGTACTTC.

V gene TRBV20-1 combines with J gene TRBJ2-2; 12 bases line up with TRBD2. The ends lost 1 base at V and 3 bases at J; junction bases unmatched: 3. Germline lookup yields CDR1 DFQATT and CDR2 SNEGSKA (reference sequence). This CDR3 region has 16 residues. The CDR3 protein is CSARGLAGVHTGELFF. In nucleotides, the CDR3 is TGCAGTGCTAGAGGACTAGCGGGGGTTCACACCGGGGAGCTGTTTTTT.

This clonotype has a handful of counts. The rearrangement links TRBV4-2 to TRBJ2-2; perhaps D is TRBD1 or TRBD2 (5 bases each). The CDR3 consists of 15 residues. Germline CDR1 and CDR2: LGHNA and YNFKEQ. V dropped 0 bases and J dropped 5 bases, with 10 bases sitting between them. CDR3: CASSQEGRETGELFF. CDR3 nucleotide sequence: TGTGCCAGCAGCCAAGAGGGCAGGGAGACCGGGGAGCTGTTTTTT.

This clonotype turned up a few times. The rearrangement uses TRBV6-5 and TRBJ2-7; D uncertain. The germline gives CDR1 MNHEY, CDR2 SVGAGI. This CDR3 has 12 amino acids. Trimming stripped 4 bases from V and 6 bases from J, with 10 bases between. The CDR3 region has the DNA TGTGCCAGCAGTTTTGGGGATGGCGAGCAGTACTTC. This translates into CASSFGDGEQYF.

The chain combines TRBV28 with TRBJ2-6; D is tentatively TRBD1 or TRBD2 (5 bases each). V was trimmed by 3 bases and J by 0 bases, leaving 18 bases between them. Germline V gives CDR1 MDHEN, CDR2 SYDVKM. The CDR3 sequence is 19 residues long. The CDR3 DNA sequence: TGTGCCAGCAGTTTTACCCGGGACGGGACCTACTCTGGGGCCAACGTCCTGACTTTC. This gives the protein CASSFTRDGTYSGANVLTF.

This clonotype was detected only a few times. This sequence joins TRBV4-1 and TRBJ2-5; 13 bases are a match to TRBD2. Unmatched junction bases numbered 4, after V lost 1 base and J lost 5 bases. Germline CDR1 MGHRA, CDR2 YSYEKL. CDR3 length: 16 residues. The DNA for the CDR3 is TGCGCCAGCAGCCAAGTGGGACTAGCGGGGAGGGAGACCCAGTACTTC. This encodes CASSQVGLAGRETQYF.

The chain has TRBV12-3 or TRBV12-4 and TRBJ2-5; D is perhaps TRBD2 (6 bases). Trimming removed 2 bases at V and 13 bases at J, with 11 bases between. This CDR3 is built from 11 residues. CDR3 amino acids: CASSLRRALYF. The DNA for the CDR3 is TGTGCCAGCAGTTTACGGAGGGCTCTGTACTTC.

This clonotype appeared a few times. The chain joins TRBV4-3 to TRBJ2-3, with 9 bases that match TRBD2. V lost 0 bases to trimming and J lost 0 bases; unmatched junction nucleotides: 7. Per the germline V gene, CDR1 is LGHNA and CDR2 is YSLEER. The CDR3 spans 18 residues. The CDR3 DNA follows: TGCGCCAGCAGCCAAGACTGGGCTAGCGGGGCTAGCACAGATACGCAGTATTTT. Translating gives CASSQDWASGASTDTQYF.

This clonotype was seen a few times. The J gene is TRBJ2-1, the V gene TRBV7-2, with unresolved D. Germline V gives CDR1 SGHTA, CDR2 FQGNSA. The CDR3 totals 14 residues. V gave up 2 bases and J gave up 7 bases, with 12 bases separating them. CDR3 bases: TGTGCCAGCAGCTTATCCGGCCGAAGGAATGAGCAGTTCTTC. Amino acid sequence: CASSLSGRRNEQFF.

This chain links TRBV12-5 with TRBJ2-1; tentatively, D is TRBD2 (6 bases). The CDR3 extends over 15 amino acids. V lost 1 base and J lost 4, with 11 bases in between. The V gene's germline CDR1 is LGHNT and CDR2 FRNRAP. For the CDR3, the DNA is TGTGCTAGTGGTTTGGGGGACTCGCTTTACAATGAGCAGTTCTTC. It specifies CASGLGDSLYNEQFF.

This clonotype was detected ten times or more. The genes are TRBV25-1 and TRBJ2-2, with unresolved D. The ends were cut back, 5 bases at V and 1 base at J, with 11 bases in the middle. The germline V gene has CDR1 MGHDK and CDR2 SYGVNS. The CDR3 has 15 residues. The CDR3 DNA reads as TGTGCCAGCAGTACAGCCAGGTTGAACACCGGGGAGCTGTTTTTT. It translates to CASSTARLNTGELFF. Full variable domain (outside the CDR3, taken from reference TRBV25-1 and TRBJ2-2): EADIYQTPRYLVIGTGKKITLECSQTMGHDKMYWYQQDPGMELHLIHYSYGVNSTEKGDLSSESTVSRIRTEHFPLTLESARPSHTSQYLCASSTARLNTGELFFGEGSRLTVL.